The 17 T cell receptor beta chains below all came from one sample that was sequenced in a study of post-analysis software for immune sequencing data. TCR beta libraries were prepared from cDNA with unique molecular identifiers. TCRdb re-called the PCR reads through MiXCR, storing one row per CDR3 protein. The sample holds about 160,000 distinct CDR3 sequences, 35% to 40% seen once. The starting material was blood, obtained after autologous hematopoietic stem cell transplantation. Receptors were obtained from a girl under 18 with multiple sclerosis.

The genes are TRBV28 and TRBJ2-1, with unresolved D. The V gene lost 5 bases and the J gene lost 9 bases, with 8 bases spanning the gap. The CDR3 consists of 11 residues. CDR1 MDHEN and CDR2 SYDVKM come from the germline V gene. The DNA of the CDR3 is TGTGCCAGCAGTCACGAGCGTGAGCAGTTCTTC. Protein product: CASSHEREQFF.

Comments on this clonotype: At one boundary the junction diverges from the germline segment, which might be a read error. The gene calls are TRBV4-1 and TRBJ1-1; 7 nucleotides line up with TRBD1. Germline values: CDR1 MGHRA, CDR2 YSYEKL. This CDR3 has 16 amino acids. The CDR3 protein is CASSQKQGSMNAEAFF. DNA for the CDR3: TGCGCCAGCAGCCAAAAACAGGGGAGCATGAACGCTGAAGCTTTCTTT.

This clonotype was seen a handful of times. The V call is TRBV15, the J call TRBJ2-3, with D uncertain. Per germline, CDR1 LNHNV and CDR2 YYDKDF (reference sequence). V lost 1 base to trimming and J lost 0 bases, with 14 bases between them. This CDR3 has 17 residues. In DNA form, the CDR3 reads TGTGCCACCAGCAGAGTGCAGGCGAGATCTAGCACAGATACGCAGTATTTT. Translating gives CATSRVQARSSTDTQYF.

The chain joins TRBV4-3 to TRBJ2-2; no clear D gene. This CDR3 is built from 15 residues. CDR1 is LGHNA, CDR2 YSLEER, per germline. V was shortened by 1 base and J by 4 bases, with 10 bases between the two germline ends. The CDR3 reads CASSQGVTVTGELFF. In DNA form, the CDR3 reads TGCGCCAGCAGCCAAGGCGTTACCGTCACCGGGGAGCTGTTTTTT.

The table lists this clonotype with a few counts. V and J are TRBV13 and TRBJ1-2; 9 bases are shared with TRBD1. The V gene end was trimmed by 3 bases and the J gene end by 8 bases; junction bases not matched to a gene: 10. The CDR3 contains 15 residues. Germline loops: CDR1 PRHDT, CDR2 FYEKMQ (reference sequence). CDR3 region: CASSLAPDRGEGYTF. The CDR3, as DNA: TGTGCCAGCAGCTTGGCCCCAGACAGGGGGGAAGGCTACACCTTC.

This clonotype was recorded many times. CDR3 region: CASSLRQGRREQYF. Written as DNA, the CDR3 is TGTGCCAGCAGCCTACGACAGGGGAGACGCGAGCAGTACTTC. This chain connects TRBV7-8 to TRBJ2-7; 8 nucleotides line up with TRBD1. The CDR3 totals 14 residues. V shed 5 bases and J 6 bases; nucleotides not matched to a gene: 9. Germline assignment: CDR1 SGHVS and CDR2 FQNEAQ.

About this clonotype: A much larger clone lies one base from this, so it may be a read error. The V gene is TRBV10-3, the J gene TRBJ1-2; 7 bases map to TRBD1. In germline, CDR1 is ENHRY, CDR2 SYGVKD. The ends lost 4 bases at V and 7 bases at J; junction bases unmatched: 15. The CDR3 covers 16 residues. CDR3 DNA sequence: TGTGCCATCAGTGGCCCCAGGCGACCCAGGGGGAGTGGCTACACCTTC. It specifies CAISGPRRPRGSGYTF.

Here the CDR3 DNA reads TGCGCCAGCAGCTACCCCGAGGAACTAGCGGGAGGGCCCAATGAGCAGTTCTTC. Its translation is CASSYPEELAGGPNEQFF. The chain is built from TRBV5-1 and TRBJ2-1; 13 bases are a match to TRBD2. Losses at the gene ends were 3 bases for V and 6 bases for J; bases not matched to a gene: 12. The CDR3 has 18 residues. CDR1 SGHRS and CDR2 YFSETQ come from the germline V gene.

A few counts support this clonotype. The V gene is TRBV20-1, the J gene TRBJ2-1, with 13 bases that match TRBD2. V shed 5 bases and J 3 bases; nucleotides not matched to a gene: 7. Germline V CDR1 and CDR2: DFQATT, SNEGSKA (reference sequence). The CDR3 is made up of 16 amino acids. The CDR3 spells CSAPRTSGSNYNEQFF. Written as DNA, the CDR3 is TGCAGTGCTCCCCGGACTAGCGGGAGTAACTACAATGAGCAGTTCTTC.

This clonotype has more than one count but fewer than ten. The CDR3 region has the DNA TGTGCCAGCAGTTTAGCGACGAGGGAAGAGACCCAGTACTTC. Translating gives CASSLATREETQYF. The genes are TRBV12-3 or TRBV12-4 and TRBJ2-5; a weak D match, TRBD2 (5 bases). CDR3 length: 14 residues. V lost 0 bases to trimming and J lost 3 bases, with 8 bases between them.

In regard to this clonotype: One base away lies a much larger clone, so this may be a sequencing read error. The chain couples TRBV20-1 to TRBJ2-1; no clear D gene. The last part of the DNA fits TRBJ2-7 better; the J call may be wrong. CDR1 and CDR2 from the germline V gene are DFQATT and SNEGSKA (reference sequence). The CDR3 totals 16 residues. The CDR3 sequence is CSARDAAPSSYNEQYF. The CDR3 nucleotides read TGCAGTGCTAGAGACGCGGCTCCCAGCTCCTACAATGAGCAGTACTTC.

The DNA for the CDR3 is TGTGCCAGCAGCCCGGGACGGGGACAAGAGACCCAGTACTTC. Its translation is CASSPGRGQETQYF. The chain joins TRBV7-6 to TRBJ2-5, with D perhaps being TRBD1 or TRBD2 (5 bases each). There are 14 residues in the CDR3. Germline CDR1 and CDR2: SGHVS and FNYEAQ. The ends were cut back, 5 bases at V and 2 bases at J, with 12 bases in the middle.

The chain couples TRBV7-9 to TRBJ2-7; 11 bases are shared with TRBD2. Germline CDR1 reads SEHNR; CDR2 reads FQNEAQ (reference sequence). The CDR3 is 16 amino acids. V shed 2 bases, J shed 5 bases, and the junction held 8 bases outside the gene matches. The CDR3 DNA sequence: TGTGCCAGCAGCTTATGGTTAGCGGGAGGGCCCCACGAGCAGTACTTC. Its protein product is CASSLWLAGGPHEQYF.

CDR3 coding DNA: TGTGCCACCGCCCGGACAGGGGGTATAGTAGGAGAGACCCAGTACTTC. Its translation is CATARTGGIVGETQYF. The rearrangement uses TRBV6-1 and TRBJ2-5, with 10 bases lining up with TRBD1. The germline CDR1 and CDR2 sequences are MNHNS and SASEGT. The CDR3 is 16 amino acids. V was clipped by 10 bases and J by 4 bases; unmatched bases: 15.

The chain carries TRBV20-1 and TRBJ1-2, with D perhaps TRBD1 (5 bases). Germline V gene data show CDR1 as DFQATT and CDR2 as SNEGSKA (reference sequence). V lost 2 bases and J 7 bases, leaving 14 bases between the germline ends. The CDR3 has 13 amino acids. CDR3 coding DNA: TGCAGTGCTAGACGGGCAGGGCTGGCTGGCTACACCTTC. Translation: CSARRAGLAGYTF.

This clonotype was seen a few times. The genes are TRBV5-6 and TRBJ2-4; either TRBD1 or TRBD2 may supply D (7 bases each). CDR1 is SGHDT and CDR2 is YYEEEE in the germline V gene. CDR3 length equals 18 residues. V was cut by 2 bases and J by 0 bases, with 18 bases left in between. The chain's CDR3 is CASSFGRGTDLAKNIQYF. CDR3 sequence (DNA): TGTGCCAGCAGCTTTGGGCGGGGGACAGACCTAGCCAAAAACATTCAGTACTTC.

This clonotype was detected only a few times. The V and J genes are TRBV24-1 and TRBJ2-5; unclear D gene. V lost 5 bases and J lost 5, with 11 bases in between. The germline V gene has CDR1 KGHDR and CDR2 SFDVKD. The CDR3 has 13 amino acids. CDR3 DNA: TGTGCCACCAGTGGATCCGGTTTGGAGACCCAGTACTTC. It yields the protein CATSGSGLETQYF.